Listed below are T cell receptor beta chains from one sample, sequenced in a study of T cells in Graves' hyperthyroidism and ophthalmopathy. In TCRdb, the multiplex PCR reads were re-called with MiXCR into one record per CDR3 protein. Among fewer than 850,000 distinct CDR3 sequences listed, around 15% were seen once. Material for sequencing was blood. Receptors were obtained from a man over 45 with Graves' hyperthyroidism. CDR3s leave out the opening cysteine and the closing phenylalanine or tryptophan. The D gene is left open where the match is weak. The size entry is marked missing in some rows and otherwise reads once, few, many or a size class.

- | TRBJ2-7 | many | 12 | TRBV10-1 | ASSDRVPFYEQY
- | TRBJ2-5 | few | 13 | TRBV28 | ASSLYTAEGETQY
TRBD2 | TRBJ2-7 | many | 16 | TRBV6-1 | ATNIGGLAGREGKEQY
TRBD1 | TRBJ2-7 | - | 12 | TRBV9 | ASSVAGGIDEQY
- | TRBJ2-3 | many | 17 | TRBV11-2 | ASSLLRGAGEVSTDTQY
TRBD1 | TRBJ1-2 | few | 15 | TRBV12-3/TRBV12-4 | ASSGKRATGGGYGYT
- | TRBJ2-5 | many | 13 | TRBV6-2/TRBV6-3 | ASSFLSADQETQY
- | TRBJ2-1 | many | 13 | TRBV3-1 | ASSQVAGRSDEQF
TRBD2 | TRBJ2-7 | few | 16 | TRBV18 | ASSPLQRLAGGLDEQY
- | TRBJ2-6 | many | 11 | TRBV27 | ASSLIEANVLT
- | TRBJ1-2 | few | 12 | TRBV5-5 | ASSLARANYGYT
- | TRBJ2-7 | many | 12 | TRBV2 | ASRKDSYSYEQY
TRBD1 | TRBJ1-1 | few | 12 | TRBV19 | ASSIRDRNTEAF
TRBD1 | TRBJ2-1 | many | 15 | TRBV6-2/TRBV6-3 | ASSSRHWTGGTDEQF
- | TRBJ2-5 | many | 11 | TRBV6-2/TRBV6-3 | ASSYEIRETQY
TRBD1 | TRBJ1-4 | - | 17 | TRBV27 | ASRTLKRDRGATNEKLF
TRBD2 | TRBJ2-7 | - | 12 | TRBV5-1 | ASSTTSGSDEQY
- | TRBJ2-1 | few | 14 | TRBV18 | ASSPPRDHYYNEQF
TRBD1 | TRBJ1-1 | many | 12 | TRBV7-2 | ASSSDRGWTEAF
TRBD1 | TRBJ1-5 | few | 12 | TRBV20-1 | SAKDRESNQPQH
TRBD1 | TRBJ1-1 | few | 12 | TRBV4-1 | ASSQRTGGGEAF
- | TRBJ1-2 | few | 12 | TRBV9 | ASSTHRDNYGYT
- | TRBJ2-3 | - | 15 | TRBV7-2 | ASSLLRGSDGTDTQY